This TCR beta chain is drawn from a study of blood T cell repertoires in COVID-19. The authors' processing: Estimation of nucleated cell counts relied on the amplification of reference gene primers. Only in-frame clones appear in the TCRdb table, and some are missing; sequencing was by immunoSEQ multiplex PCR. V, J and clone size are those of that table, while D and trimming were read from the DNA. The data hold some 370,000 clones, with roughly four fifths observed a single time. Enrolled through a virtual design, the participants were between roughly 18 and 95 years of age and came from approximately 25 US areas. Participants' own reports of clinical history determined their cohort assignment. The ends were cut back, 8 bases at V and 2 bases at J, with 15 bases in the middle. Looked up from germline, CDR1 is GTSNPN and CDR2 is SVGIG (reference sequence). The CDR3 loop spans 13 amino acids.

Sequenced: PBMCs or T cells enriched from blood (not recorded which). This chain connects TRBV30 to TRBJ2-5; D may be TRBD2 (6 bases). The sequence was collected from a woman in her fifties or sixties who had recovered from COVID-19. This chain's CDR3 is CAQEGGAQETQYF. The CDR3 DNA sequence: TGTGCCCAGGAGGGAGGTGCGCAAGAGACCCAGTACTTC.